This TCR beta chain was identified during a study of CD8 T cells in Susac syndrome. Random hexamers were used to reverse transcribe the RNA input (about 0.5 to 1 ug). TCRdb reprocessed the immunoSEQ multiplex PCR reads via MiXCR and lists one record per CDR3 protein. Among around 69,000 distinct CDR3 sequences listed, 90% to 95% were seen once. This sequence originates from a human donor with Susac syndrome. The source material was CD8+ T cells from PBMCs.

For the CDR3, the DNA is TGTGCCAGCAGCTTCTCAGGAGGACAGGGGCGGAACACTGAAGCTTTCTTT. Protein product: CASSFSGGQGRNTEAFF. The rearrangement uses TRBV7-9 and TRBJ1-1; TRBD1 agrees at 9 bases. V was clipped by 3 bases and J by 1 base; unmatched bases: 9. CDR3 size: 17 residues. CDR1 SEHNR and CDR2 FQNEAQ come from the germline V gene (reference sequence).